These 2 T cell receptor beta chains share one sample of origin, sequenced in a study of blood T cell repertoires in COVID-19. TCRdb's copy holds only in-frame clones and misses some; the assay was immunoSEQ multiplex PCR. The data contain some 300,000 clones, 70% to 90% of them seen just once; the ten biggest clones take up 9.5%. Sample: PBMCs or T cells enriched from blood (not recorded which). The receptors were sampled from a woman aged 40 to 50 who had recovered from COVID-19.

This clone was counted only a few times. The rearrangement uses TRBV15 and TRBJ1-3, with D hard to call. The CDR3 is made up of 15 amino acids. V was clipped by 1 base and J by 4 bases, with 11 bases between them. CDR1 and CDR2 (germline): LNHNV, YYDKDF (reference sequence). CDR3 coding DNA: TGTGCCACCAGCAGAGTTTCCCAGGTGGGAAACACCATATATTTT. The encoded protein is CATSRVSQVGNTIYF.

CDR3 sequence reads: CASSRDRAGANVLTF. The CDR3 DNA sequence: TGTGCCAGCAGCCGTGACAGGGCTGGGGCCAACGTCCTGACTTTC. The V call is TRBV7-2, the J call TRBJ2-6; TRBD1 aligns across 7 bases. Germline lookup yields CDR1 SGHTA and CDR2 FQGNSA. After removal of 5 bases from V and 2 bases from J, the junction contained 3 bases not matched to a gene. The CDR3 has 15 residues.